This is a list of T cell receptor beta chains from one sample in a study of blood T cell repertoires in COVID-19. Measured with immunoSEQ multiplex PCR; TCRdb has only the in-frame clones, and not every one. The sample consists of 150,000 to 200,000 clones, 70% to 90% of them appearing once. The sequencing sample was made of peripheral blood. The source of these receptors is a man in his forties with acute or convalescent COVID-19. CDR3s include the opening cysteine and the closing phenylalanine or tryptophan. A D gene is named only where the DNA matches it firmly. Clone size is shown for a subset of rows, as once, few, many or a class of expanded clone.

>TRBV2|TRBJ2-7|TRBD2|-
TGTGCAGTGGGGCGGGGGGAGTACGAGCAGTACTTC
CAVGRGEYEQYF
>TRBV5-4|TRBJ2-7|TRBD1|once
TGTGCCAGCAGAAATTCTAGGGGGCGAACCTACGAGCAGTACTTC
CASRNSRGRTYEQYF
>TRBV27|TRBJ2-7|-|-
TGTGCCAGCAGTTTCATCGGGTCCTACGAGCAGTACTTC
CASSFIGSYEQYF
>TRBV30|TRBJ2-7|-|-
TGTGCCTGGGACGGAGGGAGCTCCTACGAGCAGTACTTC
CAWDGGSSYEQYF
>TRBV5-6|TRBJ1-4|-|-
TGTGCCAGCAGCTTGAATTCGGGTGGTGAAAAACTGTTTTTT
CASSLNSGGEKLFF
>TRBV19|TRBJ1-6|-|-
TGTGCCAGTATGCAGGGTTGGATGAATAATTCACCCCTCCACTTT
CASMQGWMNNSPLHF
>TRBV4-2|TRBJ1-1|TRBD1|-
TGTGCCAGCAGCCAAACGACAGGGATGAACACTGAAGCTTTCTTT
CASSQTTGMNTEAFF
>TRBV4-2|TRBJ1-5|TRBD1|-
TGTGCCAGCAGCCAAGCAACCGGGACAGGGGGTCAGCCCCAGCATTTT
CASSQATGTGGQPQHF
>TRBV6-1|TRBJ2-7|TRBD1|-
TGTGCCAGCAGTGACAACACAGGGGGCTACGAGCAGTACTTC
CASSDNTGGYEQYF
>TRBV3-1/TRBV3-2|TRBJ1-1|-|-
TGTGCCAGCAGACCCTATGACAGAGAGAACACTGAAGCTTTCTTT
CASRPYDRENTEAFF
>TRBV11-2|TRBJ2-3|-|-
TGTGCCAGCAGCTCGGTACCCAGCACAGATACGCAGTATTTT
CASSSVPSTDTQYF
>TRBV5-1|TRBJ2-1|-|-
TGCGCCAGCAGCTTGGGCGATTACAATGAGCAGTTCTTC
CASSLGDYNEQFF
>TRBV2|TRBJ2-3|TRBD2|-
TGTGCCAGCATCGGACTAGCAGAAGATACGCAGTATTTT
CASIGLAEDTQYF
>TRBV7-2|TRBJ1-1|-|-
TGTGCCAGCAGCTTAGCGCGGGGCACTGAAGCTTTCTTT
CASSLARGTEAFF
>TRBV7-6|TRBJ2-3|TRBD1|-
TGTGCCAGCAGCTTAGCGGTGCGACAGGGCGCAGATACGCAGTATTTT
CASSLAVRQGADTQYF
>TRBV4-2|TRBJ1-4|-|-
TGTGCCAGCAGCCAGGGTCAGCGGCAGGGGCCATCCGCAGGGGCTGAAAAACTGTTTTTT
CASSQGQRQGPSAGAEKLFF
>TRBV19|TRBJ1-5|-|-
TGTGCCAGTAGAGGAGGGACGGGTAATCAGCCCCAGCATTTT
CASRGGTGNQPQHF
>TRBV6-5|TRBJ1-5|-|-
TGTGCCAGCAGTTACTTTGGGGGGGAACAGCCCCAGCATTTT
CASSYFGGEQPQHF
>TRBV6-2/TRBV6-3|TRBJ1-1|-|-
TGTGCCAGCAGTTCGCACTACCTCACGAACACTGAAGCTTTCTTT
CASSSHYLTNTEAFF
>TRBV10-3|TRBJ2-7|-|-
TGTGCCATCAGTGCCGGGGGAGCGGGCAGCTATGCCGAGCAGTACTTC
CAISAGGAGSYAEQYF
>TRBV18|TRBJ1-2|-|-
TGTGCCAGCTCACCTTCCCAGGGTGGCTATGGCTACACCTTC
CASSPSQGGYGYTF
>TRBV7-3|TRBJ2-1|TRBD1|-
TGTGCCAGCAGCCTAAAGGGACAGGGGATTCATGAGCAGTTCTTC
CASSLKGQGIHEQFF
>TRBV2|TRBJ2-1|-|-
TGTGCCAGCTGGTCCTCCCCGACATACAATGAGCAGTTCTTC
CASWSSPTYNEQFF
>TRBV28|TRBJ1-2|-|few
TGTGCCAGCAGCCCACCAAGCCAACCCTATGGCTACACCTTC
CASSPPSQPYGYTF
>TRBV4-2|TRBJ2-7|-|-
TGTGCCAGCAGCCAAGAGTCGGCCTACGAGCAGTACTTC
CASSQESAYEQYF
>TRBV29-1|TRBJ2-1|-|-
TGCAGCGTTGAAGATGGTAGCGGTACCTACAATGAGCAGTTCTTC
CSVEDGSGTYNEQFF
>TRBV2|TRBJ2-7|-|-
TGTGCCAGCAGTGAACCCCGGTATGCTTCAGGACAGAGCTCCTACGAGCAGTACTTC
CASSEPRYASGQSSYEQYF
>TRBV7-2|TRBJ1-1|-|-
TGTGCCAGCAGCTTTCGGCAGGGCGCAAACACTGAAGCTTTCTTT
CASSFRQGANTEAFF
>TRBV20-1|TRBJ2-1|TRBD2|-
TGCAGTGCTAGTCTTCCGGGACTAGCGGGTCGACCGGAGCAGTTCTTC
CSASLPGLAGRPEQFF
>TRBV5-4|TRBJ1-2|-|once
TGTGCCAGCAGCTTGGACAGTAATGGCTACACCTTC
CASSLDSNGYTF
>TRBV15|TRBJ1-2|-|-
TGTGCCACCAGCGTGGAGGGAGACTATGGCTACACCTTC
CATSVEGDYGYTF
>TRBV18|TRBJ2-3|TRBD2|-
TGTGCCAGCTCACCTAGCGGGGGGGCAGGTACGCAGTATTTT
CASSPSGGAGTQYF
>TRBV30|TRBJ2-7|-|-
TGTGCCTGGAGGGGGAGGGGGGGAATCTCCGAGCAGTACTTC
CAWRGRGGISEQYF
>TRBV9|TRBJ1-6|-|-
TGTGCCAGCAGCGTAGGAGGAGGGAATTCACCCCTCCACTTT
CASSVGGGNSPLHF
>TRBV7-2|TRBJ1-1|-|few
TGTGCCAGCAGCTTAACGGTGAACACTGAAGCTTTCTTT
CASSLTVNTEAFF
>TRBV11-2|TRBJ1-1|TRBD1|-
TGTGCCAGCAGCAAACAGGGGGCGCATGTGGGCACTGAAGCTTTCTTT
CASSKQGAHVGTEAFF
>TRBV5-8|TRBJ2-3|-|-
TGTGCCAGCAGCTTTCAAGCAGGCATACGGACAGATACGCAGTATTTT
CASSFQAGIRTDTQYF
>TRBV7-9|TRBJ1-3|-|-
TGTGCCAGCAGCCCCCAATCTGGAAACACCATATATTTT
CASSPQSGNTIYF
>TRBV7-2|TRBJ2-7|TRBD1|-
TGTGCCAGCAGCCCAGCCGGGACAGAGTCCTACGAGCAGTACTTC
CASSPAGTESYEQYF
>TRBV30|TRBJ2-5|-|-
TGTGCCTGGAGTTTCAGGGTGGGAATCCAAGAGACCCAGTACTTC
CAWSFRVGIQETQYF
>TRBV24-1|TRBJ2-5|-|-
TGTGCCACCAGTGGGGCCGTGTTGGAGACCCAGTACTTC
CATSGAVLETQYF
>TRBV12-5|TRBJ2-1|-|-
TGTGCTACCCGGACAGATTCCTCCTACAATGAGCAGTTCTTC
CATRTDSSYNEQFF
>TRBV3-1/TRBV3-2|TRBJ1-2|-|-
TGTGCCAGCAGCCAAGGGACTGGGTATGGCTACACCTTC
CASSQGTGYGYTF
>TRBV4-1|TRBJ2-3|-|-
TGCGCCAGCAGCCAAGATCAGTCGGGAAGCACAGATACGCAGTATTTT
CASSQDQSGSTDTQYF
>TRBV5-1|TRBJ2-3|-|-
TGCGCCAGCAGCTTGGGAGCTGATACGCAGTATTTT
CASSLGADTQYF
>TRBV7-3|TRBJ1-1|-|-
TGTGCCAGCAGCTTAACGCAGGTAAACACTGAAGCTTTCTTT
CASSLTQVNTEAFF
>TRBV11-3|TRBJ2-3|-|-
TGTGCCAGCAGCCACCGGGGTCCTGGGGATACGCAGTATTTT
CASSHRGPGDTQYF
>TRBV5-1|TRBJ2-7|TRBD1|-
TGCGCCAGCAGCATAAGCCGGGACAGGGACGAGCAGTACTTC
CASSISRDRDEQYF
>TRBV13|TRBJ1-6|-|-
TGTGCCAGCAGCCGCCTCGGGGGTAATTCACCCCTCCACTTT
CASSRLGGNSPLHF
>TRBV18|TRBJ1-2|TRBD1|-
TGTGCCAGCTCACCTTCGGGACAGGGGAACTATGGCTACACCTTC
CASSPSGQGNYGYTF
>TRBV5-6|TRBJ2-2|TRBD1|-
TGTGCCAGCAGCACGTGGGGACAGGGTTACACCGGGGAGCTGTTTTTT
CASSTWGQGYTGELFF
>TRBV9|TRBJ2-3|TRBD2|-
TGTGCCAGCAGCGTAAACCGTTGGAGCGGGGGGGCAGTGGGCACAGATACGCAGTATTTT
CASSVNRWSGGAVGTDTQYF
>TRBV3-1/TRBV3-2|TRBJ2-3|TRBD2|-
TGTGCCAGCAGCCAAGACCGACTAGCGGGGGGCCCCACAGATACGCAGTATTTT
CASSQDRLAGGPTDTQYF
>TRBV7-8|TRBJ2-7|TRBD2|-
TGTGCCAGCAGCTTAGGATGGGGCGGGGGAGGCCTCTACGAGCAGTACTTC
CASSLGWGGGGLYEQYF
>TRBV5-5|TRBJ1-4|-|-
TGTGCCAGCAGCTTGGCGCGCGGCACAACTAATGAAAAACTGTTTTTT
CASSLARGTTNEKLFF
>TRBV9|TRBJ2-7|TRBD2|-
TGTGCCAGCAGCGATAGCGGGGGGTTCCCCTACGAGCAGTACTTC
CASSDSGGFPYEQYF
>TRBV27|TRBJ1-2|-|-
TGTGCCAGCAGTTTAGCCGGAGGGATCTATGGCTACACCTTC
CASSLAGGIYGYTF
>TRBV28|TRBJ1-4|TRBD1|-
TGTGCCAGCAGACCCGACAGGGGAGAAGGTGAAAAACTGTTTTTT
CASRPDRGEGEKLFF
>TRBV28|TRBJ2-1|TRBD1|-
TGTGCCAGCAGTTTCCCGGGGACAGCAAGGTCTGAGCAGTTCTTC
CASSFPGTARSEQFF